This T cell receptor beta chain originates from a study of TIL therapy for anti-PD-1-resistant metastatic lung cancer. For the study at large: Patients had a median age of 54 years (range 38-75).

This clone has just one count. The antigen is not known. The libraries were made with immunoSEQ v3. Clones were sequenced by immunoSEQ multiplex PCR, and TCRdb holds only the in-frame ones, with some missing. This sample has tens of thousands of clones; roughly 69% occur once, and the top ten carry roughly 7.2%. Time point reported: pre-treatment sample, taken before nivolumab and TIL therapy. Study-level points and caveats: Infused TIL clonotypes partially replaced the baseline blood repertoire, then decayed over months.

The TCR originated in a person aged 25 to 79 with non-small cell lung cancer. The sample was blood, taken at baseline.

The DNA for the CDR3 is TGCGCCAGCAGCCAAGAGCGGAACAGGGGGAACGAAAAACTGTTTTTT. This encodes CASSQERNRGNEKLFF. The J gene is TRBJ1-4, the V gene TRBV4-1; 8 positions agree with TRBD1. CDR1 MGHRA and CDR2 YSYEKL come from the germline V gene. This CDR3 is built from 16 residues. J gave up 8 bases and V 0 bases, and 8 bases lay outside the gene matches.